The clone carrying this T cell receptor (beta chain) was seen once. As yet, its antigen is unknown. The data were taken from a study of shared clonotypes between healthy human individuals. Study context: Those who served as donors were a couple of women and three men between the ages of 18 and 49.

Study-level results: Clonotypes shared by all four sorted-subset donors had higher generation probabilities than non-shared clonotypes.

Trimming took off 1 base at V and 5 bases at J, with 8 bases between the two ends. The CDR3 spans 13 residues. CDR1 MDHEN and CDR2 SYDVKM come from the germline V gene. The study drew all its donors from Caucasian adults living in Nashville, Tennessee. Assay: immunoSEQ multiplex PCR; the TCRdb copy retains only in-frame clones and omits some. This sample has approximately 620,000 clones; 97% occur once, and the top ten carry roughly 0.05%. This sequence originates from a woman aged 25-40 years in good health. The sequenced sample was naive CD4+ T cells sorted from blood. Subset defined: CD45RA+ positively selected. J is TRBJ1-2 and V is TRBV28; D unresolved. For the CDR3, the DNA is TGTGCCAGCAGTTTATATACTGATTATGGCTACACCTTC. It codes for CASSLYTDYGYTF.